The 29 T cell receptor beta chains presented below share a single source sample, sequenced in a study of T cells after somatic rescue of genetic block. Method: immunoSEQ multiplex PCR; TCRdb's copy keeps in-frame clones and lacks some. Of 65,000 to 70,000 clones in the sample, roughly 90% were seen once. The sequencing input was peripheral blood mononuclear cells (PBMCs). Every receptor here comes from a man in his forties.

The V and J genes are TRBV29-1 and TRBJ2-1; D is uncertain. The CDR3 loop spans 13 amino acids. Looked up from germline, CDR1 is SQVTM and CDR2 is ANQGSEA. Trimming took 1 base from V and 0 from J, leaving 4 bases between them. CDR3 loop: CSVEVVSYNEQFF. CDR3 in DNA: TGCAGCGTTGAAGTAGTCTCCTACAATGAGCAGTTCTTC.

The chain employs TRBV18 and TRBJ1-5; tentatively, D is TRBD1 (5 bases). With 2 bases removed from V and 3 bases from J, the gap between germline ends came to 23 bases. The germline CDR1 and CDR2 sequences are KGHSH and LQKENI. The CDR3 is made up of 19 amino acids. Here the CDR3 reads CASSPLPGWYDIVNQPQHF. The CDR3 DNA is TGTGCCAGCTCACCATTACCAGGGTGGTACGATATTGTCAATCAGCCCCAGCATTTT.

The CDR3 DNA sequence: TGTGCCAGCAGTGTGCTAGCGGGAGAGGCAGATACGCAGTATTTT. Protein sequence: CASSVLAGEADTQYF. The rearrangement joins TRBV2 to TRBJ2-3, with 10 nucleotides matching TRBD2. Germline V gene data show CDR1 as SNHLY and CDR2 as FYNNEI. The CDR3 runs to 15 residues. V lost 4 bases to trimming and J lost 4 bases; unmatched junction nucleotides: 5.

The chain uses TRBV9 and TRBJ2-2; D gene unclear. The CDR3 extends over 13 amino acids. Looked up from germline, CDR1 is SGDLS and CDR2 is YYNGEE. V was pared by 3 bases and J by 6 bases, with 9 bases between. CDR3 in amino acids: CASSERWSGELFF. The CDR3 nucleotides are TGTGCCAGCAGCGAGAGGTGGTCCGGGGAGCTGTTTTTT.

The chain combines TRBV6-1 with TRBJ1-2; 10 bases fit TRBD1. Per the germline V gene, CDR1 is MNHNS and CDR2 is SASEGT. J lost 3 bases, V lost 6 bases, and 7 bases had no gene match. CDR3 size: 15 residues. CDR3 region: CASRRTGQGDYGYTF. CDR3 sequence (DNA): TGTGCCAGCAGGAGAACCGGACAGGGGGACTATGGCTACACCTTC.

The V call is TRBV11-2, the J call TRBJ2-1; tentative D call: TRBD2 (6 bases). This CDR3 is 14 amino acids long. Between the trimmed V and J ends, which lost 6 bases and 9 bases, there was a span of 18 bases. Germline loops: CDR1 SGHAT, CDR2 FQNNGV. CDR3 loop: CASSAGTALGEQFF. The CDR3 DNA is TGTGCCAGCAGTGCCGGGACTGCCTTGGGTGAGCAGTTCTTC.

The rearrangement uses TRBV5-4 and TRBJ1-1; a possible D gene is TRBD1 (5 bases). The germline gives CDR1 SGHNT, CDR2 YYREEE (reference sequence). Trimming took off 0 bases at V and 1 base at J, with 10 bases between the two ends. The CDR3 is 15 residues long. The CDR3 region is CASSLEQGWNTEAFF. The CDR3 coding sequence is TGTGCCAGCAGCTTGGAGCAGGGTTGGAACACTGAAGCTTTCTTT.

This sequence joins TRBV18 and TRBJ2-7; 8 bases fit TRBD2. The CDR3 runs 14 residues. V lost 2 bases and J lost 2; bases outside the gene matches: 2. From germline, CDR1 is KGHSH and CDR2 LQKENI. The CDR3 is CASSPMGLAYEQYF. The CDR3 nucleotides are TGTGCCAGCTCACCAATGGGACTAGCCTACGAGCAGTACTTC.

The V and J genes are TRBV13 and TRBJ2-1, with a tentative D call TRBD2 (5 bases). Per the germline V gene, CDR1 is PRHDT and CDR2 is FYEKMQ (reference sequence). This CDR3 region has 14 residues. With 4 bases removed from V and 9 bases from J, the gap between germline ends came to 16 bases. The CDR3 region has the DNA TGTGCCAGCAGCTCCACTAGGGCTGTCAGTGAGCAGTTCTTC. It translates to CASSSTRAVSEQFF.

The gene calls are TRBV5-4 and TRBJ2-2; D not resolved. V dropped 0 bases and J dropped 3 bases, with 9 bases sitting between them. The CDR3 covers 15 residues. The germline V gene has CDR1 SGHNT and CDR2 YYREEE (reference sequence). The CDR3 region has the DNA TGTGCCAGCAGCTTGGACGGGCCCTACACCGGGGAGCTGTTTTTT. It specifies CASSLDGPYTGELFF.

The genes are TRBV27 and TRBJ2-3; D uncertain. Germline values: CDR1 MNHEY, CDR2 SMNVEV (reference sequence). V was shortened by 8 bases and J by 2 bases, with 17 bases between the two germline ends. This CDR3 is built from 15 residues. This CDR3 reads CASGSGRVLTDTQYF. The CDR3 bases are TGTGCCAGCGGATCAGGACGCGTCCTCACAGATACGCAGTATTTT.

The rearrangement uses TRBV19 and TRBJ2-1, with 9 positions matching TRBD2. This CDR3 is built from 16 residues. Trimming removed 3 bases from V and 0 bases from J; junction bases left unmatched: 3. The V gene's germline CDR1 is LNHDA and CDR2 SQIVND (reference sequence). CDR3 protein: CASSIHSGSSYNEQFF. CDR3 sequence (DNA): TGTGCCAGTAGTATCCATAGCGGGAGCTCCTACAATGAGCAGTTCTTC.

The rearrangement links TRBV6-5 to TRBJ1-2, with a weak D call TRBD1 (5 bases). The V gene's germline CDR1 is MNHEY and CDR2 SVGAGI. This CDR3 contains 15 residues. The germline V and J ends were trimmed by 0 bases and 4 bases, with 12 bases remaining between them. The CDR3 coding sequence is TGTGCCAGCAGTTACTCGAATTCAGGGTTCTATGGCTACACCTTC. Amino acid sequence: CASSYSNSGFYGYTF.

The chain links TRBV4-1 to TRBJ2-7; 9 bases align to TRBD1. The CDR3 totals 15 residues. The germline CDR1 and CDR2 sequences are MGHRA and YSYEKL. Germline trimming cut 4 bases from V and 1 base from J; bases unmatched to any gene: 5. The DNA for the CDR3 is TGCGCCAGCAGCCCAGCAGGGACAGGGTCCTACGAGCAGTACTTC. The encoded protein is CASSPAGTGSYEQYF.

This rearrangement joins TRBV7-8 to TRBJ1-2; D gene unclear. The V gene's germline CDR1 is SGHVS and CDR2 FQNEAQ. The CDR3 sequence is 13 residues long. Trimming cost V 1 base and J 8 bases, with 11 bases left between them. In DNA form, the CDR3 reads TGTGCCAGCAGCTTAGAGCGTAGTGGGGGCTACACCTTC. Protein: CASSLERSGGYTF.

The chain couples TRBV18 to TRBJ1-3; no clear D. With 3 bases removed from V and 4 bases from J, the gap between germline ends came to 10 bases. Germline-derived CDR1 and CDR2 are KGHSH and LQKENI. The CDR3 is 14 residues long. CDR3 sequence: CASSPPAGGNTIYF. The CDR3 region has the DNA TGTGCCAGCTCACCCCCGGCTGGGGGAAACACCATATATTTT.

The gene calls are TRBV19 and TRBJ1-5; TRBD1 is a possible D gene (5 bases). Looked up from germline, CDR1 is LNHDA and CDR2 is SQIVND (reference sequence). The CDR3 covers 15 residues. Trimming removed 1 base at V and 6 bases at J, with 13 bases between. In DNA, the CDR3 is TGTGCCAGTAGTATAGTTGGAGGGGCGCGTCAGCCCCAGCATTTT. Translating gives CASSIVGGARQPQHF.

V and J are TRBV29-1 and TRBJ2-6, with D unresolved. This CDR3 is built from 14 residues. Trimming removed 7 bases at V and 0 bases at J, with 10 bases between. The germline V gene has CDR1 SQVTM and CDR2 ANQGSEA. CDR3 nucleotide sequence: TGCAGCGGGTACTTGGGCTCTGGGGCCAACGTCCTGACTTTC. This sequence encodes CSGYLGSGANVLTF.

The CDR3 sequence is CASSFVRGVYQPQHF. DNA of the CDR3: TGTGCCAGCAGCTTTGTCAGGGGGGTCTATCAGCCCCAGCATTTT. V is TRBV12-1 and J is TRBJ1-5; no DNA check was done on the table's D call, TRBD1. TRBV12-1 corresponds to a pseudogene. The CDR3 runs to 15 residues.

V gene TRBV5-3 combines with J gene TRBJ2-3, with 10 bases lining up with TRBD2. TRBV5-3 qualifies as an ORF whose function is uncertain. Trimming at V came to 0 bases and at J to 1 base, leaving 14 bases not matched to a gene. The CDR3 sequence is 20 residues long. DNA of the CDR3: TGTGCCAGAAGCTTGGCTCAGCGGGGGGGACACTTAATAGGCACAGATACGCAGTATTTT. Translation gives CARSLAQRGGHLIGTDTQYF.

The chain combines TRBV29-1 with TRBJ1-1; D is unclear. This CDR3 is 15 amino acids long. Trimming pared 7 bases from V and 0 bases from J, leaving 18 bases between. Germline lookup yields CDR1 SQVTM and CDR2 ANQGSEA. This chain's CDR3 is CSAQVGQLLNTEAFF. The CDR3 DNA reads TGCAGCGCCCAAGTAGGGCAACTACTGAACACTGAAGCTTTCTTT.

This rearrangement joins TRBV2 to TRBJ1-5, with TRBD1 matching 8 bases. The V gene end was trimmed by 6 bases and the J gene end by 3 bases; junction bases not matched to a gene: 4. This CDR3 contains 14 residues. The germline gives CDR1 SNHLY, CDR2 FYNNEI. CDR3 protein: CASRQTGANQPQHF. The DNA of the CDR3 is TGTGCCAGCAGACAGACAGGGGCCAATCAGCCCCAGCATTTT.

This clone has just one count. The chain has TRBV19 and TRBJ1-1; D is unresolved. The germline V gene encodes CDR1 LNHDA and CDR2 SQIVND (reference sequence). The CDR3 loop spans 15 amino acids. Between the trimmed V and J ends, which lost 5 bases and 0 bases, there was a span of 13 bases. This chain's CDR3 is CASSPGQNMNTEAFF. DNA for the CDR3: TGTGCCAGTAGTCCGGGCCAAAATATGAACACTGAAGCTTTCTTT.

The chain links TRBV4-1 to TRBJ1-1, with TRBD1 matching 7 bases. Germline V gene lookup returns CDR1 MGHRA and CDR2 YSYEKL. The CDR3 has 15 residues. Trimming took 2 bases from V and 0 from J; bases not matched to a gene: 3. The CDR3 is CASSQRDRLNTEAFF. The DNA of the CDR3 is TGCGCCAGCAGCCAAAGGGACAGACTGAACACTGAAGCTTTCTTT.

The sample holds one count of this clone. As DNA, the CDR3 is TGTGCCAGCAGTTACGGGGGTTCACCCCTCCACTTT. Protein product: CASSYGGSPLHF. This chain links TRBV6-5 with TRBJ1-6; D possibly corresponds to TRBD1 (5 bases). From germline, CDR1 is MNHEY and CDR2 SVGAGI. CDR3 size: 12 residues. The V end was cut by 2 bases, the J end by 9 bases, with 5 bases between.

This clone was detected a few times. The CDR3 DNA sequence: TGTGCCAGCGGCCAGGGGAGGAACACTGAAGCTTTCTTT. Translated, it gives CASGQGRNTEAFF. The chain has TRBV7-3 and TRBJ1-1; D is perhaps TRBD1 (6 bases). The CDR3 runs 13 residues. CDR1 is SGHTA, CDR2 FQGTGA, per germline. The ends were cut back, 8 bases at V and 1 base at J, with 11 bases in the middle.

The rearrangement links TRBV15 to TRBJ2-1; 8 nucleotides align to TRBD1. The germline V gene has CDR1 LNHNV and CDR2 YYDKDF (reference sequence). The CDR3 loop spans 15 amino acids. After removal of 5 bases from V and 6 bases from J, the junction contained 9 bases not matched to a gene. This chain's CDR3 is CATSPPPDRANEQFF. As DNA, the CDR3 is TGTGCCACCAGCCCACCTCCGGACAGGGCCAATGAGCAGTTCTTC.

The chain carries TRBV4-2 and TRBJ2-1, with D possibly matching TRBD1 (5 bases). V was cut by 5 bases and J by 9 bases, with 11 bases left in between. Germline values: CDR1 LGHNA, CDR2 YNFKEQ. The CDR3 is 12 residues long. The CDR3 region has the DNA TGTGCCAGCAGCAGGGGCAGTTTTGAGCAGTTCTTC. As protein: CASSRGSFEQFF.

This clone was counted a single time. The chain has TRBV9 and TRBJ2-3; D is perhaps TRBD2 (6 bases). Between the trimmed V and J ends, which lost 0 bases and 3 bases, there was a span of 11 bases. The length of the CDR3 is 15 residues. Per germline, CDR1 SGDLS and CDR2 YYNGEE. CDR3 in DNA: TGTGCCAGCAGCGTAGTGGGGGGACTGACAGATACGCAGTATTTT. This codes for CASSVVGGLTDTQYF.